Listed below are T cell receptor beta chains from one sample, sequenced in a study of PD-L1 blockade in urothelial cancer. This table comes from immunoSEQ multiplex PCR, and its TCRdb copy is limited to in-frame clones, with some not included. This sample carries roughly 49,000 clones, about 86% of them seen once, and the ten largest clones take 20% to 25%. The source was PBMCs, collected around atezolizumab (anti-PD-L1) treatment. The receptors were sampled from a man between 60 and 70 years old with urothelial cancer. Both conserved end residues are part of each CDR3. D genes are given only for firm matches. Not all rows give a size; the values are once, few, many and, for expanded clones, a class.

v_call,j_call,d_call,clone_size,cdr3_aa,cdr3_nt
TRBV6-6,TRBJ2-1,TRBD2,.,CASSYFREGPYNEQFF,TGTGCCAGCAGTTACTTCAGGGAGGGACCCTACAATGAGCAGTTCTTC
TRBV30,TRBJ2-7,TRBD1,few,CACKQGTYEQYF,TGTGCCTGTAAACAGGGGACCTACGAGCAGTACTTC
TRBV11-2,TRBJ2-7,.,.,CASSLEVPGEQYF,TGTGCCAGCAGCTTAGAGGTCCCGGGGGAGCAGTACTTC
TRBV6-5,TRBJ1-5,.,few,CASSRGGSNQPQHF,TGTGCCAGCAGTCGAGGCGGTAGCAATCAGCCCCAGCATTTT
TRBV9,TRBJ2-7,.,.,CASSAGLGSSYEQYF,TGTGCCAGCAGCGCGGGACTCGGAAGCTCCTACGAGCAGTACTTC
TRBV12-5,TRBJ2-7,.,.,CASGLVDSNYEQYF,TGTGCTAGTGGTTTGGTAGACAGTAACTACGAGCAGTACTTC
TRBV25-1,TRBJ2-3,TRBD2,.,CASRRPSGGTTDTQYF,TGTGCCAGCAGAAGACCTAGCGGGGGTACCACAGATACGCAGTATTTT
TRBV29-1,TRBJ1-2,TRBD1,.,CSVENPGTGYGYTF,TGCAGCGTTGAGAATCCCGGGACAGGGTATGGCTACACCTTC
TRBV18,TRBJ1-5,.,.,CASSLTGFNQPQHF,TGTGCCAGCTCACTAACAGGGTTCAATCAGCCCCAGCATTTT
TRBV7-9,TRBJ1-5,.,.,CASITTPGSKPRGNQPQHF,TGTGCCAGCATCACGACCCCGGGCTCAAAACCCCGGGGTAATCAGCCCCAGCATTTT
TRBV27,TRBJ2-7,TRBD2,.,CASSLAGFDEQYF,TGTGCCAGCTCCCTAGCGGGGTTTGACGAGCAGTACTTC
TRBV18,TRBJ2-5,TRBD2,few,CASSPVTSGRETQYF,TGTGCCAGCTCACCAGTGACTAGCGGGAGGGAGACCCAGTACTTC
TRBV19,TRBJ2-1,TRBD2,.,CASSDSRGSSYNEQFF,TGTGCCAGTAGTGACTCCCGCGGGAGCTCCTACAATGAGCAGTTCTTC
TRBV19,TRBJ1-1,.,.,CATRVVVNTEAFF,TGTGCCACCCGGGTCGTCGTGAACACTGAAGCTTTCTTT
TRBV28,TRBJ1-1,.,.,CASSGTGLNTEAFF,TGTGCCAGCAGTGGCACAGGGCTGAACACTGAAGCTTTCTTT
TRBV5-1,TRBJ2-3,TRBD2,.,CASSLRGTSGGATDTQYF,TGCGCCAGCAGCTTGAGGGGCACTAGCGGGGGGGCCACAGATACGCAGTATTTT
TRBV30,TRBJ2-1,TRBD2,.,CAWSPLAGGHSEQFF,TGTGCCTGGAGTCCCCTAGCGGGAGGGCACAGTGAGCAGTTCTTC
TRBV13,TRBJ1-2,.,many,CASSLVGGSNYGYTF,TGTGCCAGCAGCTTAGTGGGAGGGTCTAACTATGGCTACACCTTC
TRBV7-8,TRBJ2-1,TRBD1,few,CASSPGQGSYNEQFF,TGTGCCAGCAGCCCAGGACAGGGCTCCTACAATGAGCAGTTCTTC
TRBV15,TRBJ1-1,TRBD1,.,CATSIATGVGGTEAFF,TGTGCCACCAGCATCGCGACAGGGGTAGGGGGCACTGAAGCTTTCTTT
TRBV5-6,TRBJ2-1,.,few,CASSLSVRQGRWNEQFF,TGTGCCAGCAGCTTGAGTGTCCGGCAGGGGAGATGGAATGAGCAGTTCTTC
TRBV19,TRBJ2-3,.,.,CASSRTGGASGDTQYF,TGTGCCAGTAGTAGAACAGGGGGGGCTTCGGGAGATACGCAGTATTTT
TRBV30,TRBJ2-1,.,.,CAWTSRQIYNEQFF,TGTGCCTGGACCTCCCGACAGATCTACAATGAGCAGTTCTTC
TRBV19,TRBJ2-5,TRBD1,.,CATQQGIAETQYF,TGTGCCACCCAACAGGGGATTGCGGAGACCCAGTACTTC
TRBV5-1,TRBJ1-1,TRBD1,.,CASSSDRGQTEAFF,TGCGCCAGCAGCAGCGACAGGGGGCAAACTGAAGCTTTCTTT
TRBV19,TRBJ2-7,.,.,CASSSIGQTYEQYF,TGTGCCAGTAGTAGCATAGGACAGACCTACGAGCAGTACTTC
TRBV27,TRBJ1-5,.,.,CASSLLVRGTLGQPQHF,TGTGCCAGCAGTTTACTCGTCAGGGGCACATTAGGTCAGCCCCAGCATTTT
TRBV10-3,TRBJ1-5,TRBD1,.,CAISAGTEQPQHF,TGTGCCATCAGTGCCGGGACAGAGCAGCCCCAGCATTTT
TRBV29-1,TRBJ2-1,TRBD2,.,CSGGKSGRLRFF,TGCAGCGGGGGGAAAAGCGGGAGGCTTCGTTTCTTC
TRBV6-1,TRBJ1-5,TRBD1,.,CASSDRGHQPQHF,TGTGCCAGCAGTGATAGGGGGCATCAGCCCCAGCATTTT
TRBV19,TRBJ2-7,TRBD2,.,CASSRGLGLAEPYEQYF,TGTGCCAGTAGTAGGGGCCTGGGACTAGCGGAACCCTACGAGCAGTACTTC
TRBV30,TRBJ1-1,TRBD1,.,CAWSVTGDTEAFF,TGTGCCTGGAGTGTCACAGGGGACACTGAAGCTTTCTTT
TRBV6-6,TRBJ1-4,TRBD1,.,CASSETGGNEKLFF,TGTGCCAGCAGTGAGACAGGGGGAAATGAAAAACTGTTTTTT
TRBV5-1,TRBJ2-7,TRBD2,once,CASSLPAGGSYEQYF,TGCGCCAGCAGCTTGCCGGCGGGAGGCTCCTACGAGCAGTACTTC
TRBV18,TRBJ2-1,TRBD1,.,CASSPGTVGEQFF,TGTGCCAGCTCACCCGGGACAGTAGGTGAGCAGTTCTTC
TRBV19,TRBJ1-5,TRBD1,few,CASSIDRGHQPQHF,TGTGCCAGTAGTATAGACAGGGGGCATCAGCCCCAGCATTTT
TRBV5-4,TRBJ1-1,.,.,CASSRPTAWNTEAFF,TGTGCCAGCAGCCGCCCCACAGCCTGGAACACTGAAGCTTTCTTT
TRBV5-1,TRBJ2-3,TRBD2,.,CASSVAPGTSGGTITDTQYF,TGCGCCAGCAGCGTAGCCCCCGGGACTAGCGGGGGGACTATCACAGATACGCAGTATTTT
TRBV29-1,TRBJ2-7,.,once,CSARPQGTYEQYF,TGCAGCGCCAGGCCGCAGGGCACCTACGAGCAGTACTTC